The sequence of this TCR beta chain was determined in a study of blood T cell repertoires in COVID-19. Study-wide context: Sites in the United States, Italy and Spain provided acute and convalescent COVID-19 samples. T cells, B-cell-depleted T cells, or PBMCs supplied cDNA or gDNA.

CDR1 is LGHNA, CDR2 YSLEER, per germline. CDR3 length equals 14 residues. V lost 4 bases and J lost 2; bases outside the gene matches: 3. In the study's own analysis: It was from reference gene primer amplification that nucleated cell counts were estimated. The table came from immunoSEQ multiplex PCR; TCRdb's copy has only in-frame clones and leaves some out. The V and J calls and clone size come from that table; D and trimming were worked out from the DNA. This sample has about 150,000 clones, with around 85% found just once. Enrollment of patients from Seattle took place during active infection, with longitudinal follow-up.

V and J are TRBV4-3 and TRBJ1-2; 8 nucleotides match TRBD1. Source material: peripheral blood. The sequence came from a man in his sixties with COVID-19, enrolled during active disease. The CDR3 region is CASSPGGLNYGYTF. CDR3 sequence (DNA): TGCGCCAGCAGCCCAGGGGGCCTCAACTATGGCTACACCTTC.